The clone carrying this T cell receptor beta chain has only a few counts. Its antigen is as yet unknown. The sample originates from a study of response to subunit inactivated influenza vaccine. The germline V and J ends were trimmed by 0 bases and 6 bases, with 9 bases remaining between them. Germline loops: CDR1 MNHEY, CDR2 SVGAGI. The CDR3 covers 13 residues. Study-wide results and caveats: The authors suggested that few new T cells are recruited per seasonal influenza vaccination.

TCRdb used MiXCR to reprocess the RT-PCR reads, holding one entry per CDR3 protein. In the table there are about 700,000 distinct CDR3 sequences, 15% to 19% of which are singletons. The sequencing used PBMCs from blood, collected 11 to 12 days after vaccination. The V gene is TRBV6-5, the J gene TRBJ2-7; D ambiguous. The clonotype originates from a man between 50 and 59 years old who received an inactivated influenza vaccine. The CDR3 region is CASSYSLGSEQYF. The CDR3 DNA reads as TGTGCCAGCAGTTACTCATTGGGAAGCGAGCAGTACTTC.